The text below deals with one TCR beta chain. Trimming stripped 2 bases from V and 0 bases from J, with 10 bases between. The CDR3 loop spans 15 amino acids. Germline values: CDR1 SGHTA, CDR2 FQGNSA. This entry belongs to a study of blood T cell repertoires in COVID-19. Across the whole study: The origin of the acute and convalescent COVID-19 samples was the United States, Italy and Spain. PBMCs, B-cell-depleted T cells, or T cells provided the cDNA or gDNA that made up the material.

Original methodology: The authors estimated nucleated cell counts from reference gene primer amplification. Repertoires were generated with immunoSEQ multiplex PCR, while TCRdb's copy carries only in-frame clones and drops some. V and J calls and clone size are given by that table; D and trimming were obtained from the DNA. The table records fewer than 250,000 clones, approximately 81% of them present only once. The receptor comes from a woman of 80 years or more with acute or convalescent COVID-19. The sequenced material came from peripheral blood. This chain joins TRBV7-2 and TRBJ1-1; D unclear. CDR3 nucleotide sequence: TGTGCCAGCAGCTTAAGCGGACCCCTGAACACTGAAGCTTTCTTT. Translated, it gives CASSLSGPLNTEAFF. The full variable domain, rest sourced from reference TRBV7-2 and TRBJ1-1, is GAGVSQSPSNKVTEKGKDVELRCDPISGHTALYWYRQSLGQGLEFLIYFQGNSAPDKSGLPSDRFSAERTGGSVSTLTIQRTQQEDSAVYLCASSLSGPLNTEAFFGQGTRLTVV.